This paragraph reports one TCR beta chain. Its antigen is unidentified. The sample comes from a study of T-cell reconstitution after alpha-beta-depleted transplantation in children. The germline CDR1 and CDR2 sequences are SGHVS and FNYEAQ. The CDR3 contains 18 residues. Trimming removed 3 bases at V and 6 bases at J, with 23 bases between. Regarding the study as a whole: At day 60, the high TCRbeta diversity found in some patients originated from recipient T cells and thymic progenitors that had survived. By about two months after transplant, alpha-beta T cells reportedly arose from several hundred graft clones that had expanded. When one year had passed after transplant, most T-cell counts and diversity came from newly produced T cells.

As it was prepared, the TCRbeta library received unique molecular identifiers. One entry per CDR3 protein results from TCRdb running MiXCR on the PCR reads. There are more than 120,000 distinct CDR3 sequences in the sample; around 8.5% occur only once, and 15% to 20% lies in the top ten. The receptor's source is a female patient aged 2-9 years who had a stem cell transplant for congenital amegakaryocytic thrombocytopenia, so the T cells may come from the graft donor. Sequenced here: PBMCs, mostly from graft donor cells, sampled 180 days after TCRalphabeta/CD19-depleted stem cell transplant. The J gene is TRBJ2-2, the V gene TRBV7-6, with a tentative D call TRBD1 (6 bases). In DNA, the CDR3 is TGTGCCAGCAGCTTCTTCCGCCCGACAGGACAACGGCCCGGGGAGCTGTTTTTT. As protein: CASSFFRPTGQRPGELFF.